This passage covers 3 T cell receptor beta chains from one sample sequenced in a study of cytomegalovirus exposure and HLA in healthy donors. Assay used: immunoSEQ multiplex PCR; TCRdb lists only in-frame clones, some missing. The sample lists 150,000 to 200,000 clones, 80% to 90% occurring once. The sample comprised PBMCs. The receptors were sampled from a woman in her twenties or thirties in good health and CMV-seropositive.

The CDR3 protein is CASSLRQGGTGELFF. As DNA, the CDR3 is TGTGCCAGCAGCCTAAGACAGGGTGGGACCGGGGAGCTGTTTTTT. The chain recombines TRBV5-4 with TRBJ2-2; 7 bases map to TRBD1. This CDR3 is built from 15 residues. Germline V gene sequence: CDR1 SGHNT, CDR2 YYREEE (reference sequence). Unmatched junction bases numbered 8, after V lost 4 bases and J lost 5 bases.

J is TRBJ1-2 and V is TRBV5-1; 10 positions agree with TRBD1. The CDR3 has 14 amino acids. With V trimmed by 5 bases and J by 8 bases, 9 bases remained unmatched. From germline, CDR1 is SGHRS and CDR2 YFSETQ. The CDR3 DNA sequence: TGCGCCAGCAGTTGGGGAGGGACAGGGGAAGGCTACACCTTC. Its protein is CASSWGGTGEGYTF.

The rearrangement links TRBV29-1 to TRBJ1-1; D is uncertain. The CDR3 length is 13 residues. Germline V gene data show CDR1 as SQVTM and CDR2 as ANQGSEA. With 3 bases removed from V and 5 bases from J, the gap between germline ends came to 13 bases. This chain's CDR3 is CSVDSESRTEAFF. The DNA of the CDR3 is TGCAGCGTTGATTCCGAATCTAGGACTGAAGCTTTCTTT.